The next 5 T cell receptor beta chains were all read from a single sample in a study of blood T cell repertoires in COVID-19. Libraries were prepared by immunoSEQ multiplex PCR; TCRdb keeps only in-frame clonotypes and omits some of them. The profile shows a few hundred thousand clones, approximately 78% of them singletons. The sequenced sample consisted of peripheral blood. Receptors were obtained from a woman at least 80 years old with COVID-19, enrolled during active disease.

The chain recombines TRBV2 with TRBJ2-4; unclear D gene. Trimming took 2 bases from V and 7 from J, leaving 12 bases between them. The CDR3 runs to 14 residues. The germline gives CDR1 SNHLY, CDR2 FYNNEI. The CDR3 region is CASSESPYGNIQYF. CDR3 bases: TGTGCCAGCAGTGAAAGCCCATACGGGAACATTCAGTACTTC.

The V gene is TRBV29-1, the J gene TRBJ1-2; a possible D gene is TRBD1 (5 bases). V shed 3 bases and J shed 8 bases, with 13 bases lying between them. The CDR3 extends over 12 amino acids. The germline V gene encodes CDR1 SQVTM and CDR2 ANQGSEA. This CDR3 reads CSVDSGGGGYTF. For the CDR3, the DNA is TGCAGCGTTGATTCCGGGGGAGGAGGCTACACCTTC.

This clone has only a few counts. Other DNA sequences in the same sample also yield this CDR3. The CDR3 loop is CASSYSRGSGANVLTF. The CDR3 nucleotides read TGTGCCAGCAGTTACTCTAGGGGATCTGGGGCCAACGTCCTGACTTTC. This rearrangement joins TRBV6-5 to TRBJ2-6; D might be TRBD1 (5 bases). Trimming removed 0 bases at V and 1 base at J, with 7 bases between. The CDR3 contains 16 residues. Germline V CDR1 and CDR2: MNHEY, SVGAGI.

The genes are TRBV7-2 and TRBJ2-5, with D unresolved. Trimming took off 1 base at V and 4 bases at J, with 7 bases between the two ends. Germline V gives CDR1 SGHTA, CDR2 FQGNSA. This CDR3 is 13 amino acids long. The CDR3 sequence is CASSLDFGETQYF. The CDR3 DNA reads TGTGCCAGCAGCTTAGATTTCGGAGAGACCCAGTACTTC.

The chain couples TRBV28 to TRBJ1-1; D remains unclear. CDR3 size: 14 residues. Trimming stripped 10 bases from V and 1 base from J, with 16 bases between. The germline gives CDR1 MDHEN, CDR2 SYDVKM. The DNA for the CDR3 is TGTGCCATCTCGACTCCACGGAGGAACACTGAAGCTTTCTTT. It codes for CAISTPRRNTEAFF.